This T cell receptor (beta chain) was identified during a study of cytotoxic CD8 clonotypes in ibrutinib-treated CLL. About the study: Per sample, productive templates averaged around 260,000 and productive rearrangements averaged approximately 92,000.

Regarding the study as a whole: Age-matched healthy donor levels were exceeded by baseline clonality, which tracked circulating CD8+ T-cell counts. Public clonotypes showed up rarely, and on treatment they shrank or held steady.

The planned depth of sequencing spanned 1 in 200,000 to 1 in 1 million T cells. Generated by immunoSEQ multiplex PCR, the TCRdb table keeps only in-frame clones and is missing some. The sample shows more than 50,000 clones, around 52% of them seen only once. There are many counts of this clone. Antigen specificity is unknown. V lost 7 bases to trimming and J lost 6 bases, with 17 bases between them. The germline V gene encodes CDR1 PRHDT and CDR2 FYEKMQ (reference sequence). This CDR3 has 14 amino acids. This sequence joins TRBV13 and TRBJ2-3, with D possibly being TRBD2 (6 bases). This TCR derives from a human donor with chronic lymphocytic leukemia. The specimen was PBMCs, collected after 12 months of ibrutinib treatment. The CDR3 sequence: CASKPGLGTDTQYF. DNA for the CDR3: TGTGCCAGCAAACCGGGACTGGGGACCGATACGCAGTATTTT.